This T cell receptor beta chain came from a study of blood T cell repertoires in COVID-19. Data came from immunoSEQ multiplex PCR; TCRdb stores just in-frame clones and leaves some out. The sample yields tens of thousands of clones, over 65% seen once. Germline assignment: CDR1 LGHNA and CDR2 YSLEER. The V and J ends lost 5 bases and 4 bases respectively, with 12 bases between them. This CDR3 is built from 13 residues. The origin of this receptor is a human donor in a cohort sampled during active COVID-19. Sequenced sample: peripheral blood. The chain employs TRBV4-3 and TRBJ2-7, with TRBD1 as a possible D gene (5 bases). DNA for the CDR3: TGCGCCAGCAGCACCTCGACAGATTACGAGCAGTACTTC. Its translation: CASSTSTDYEQYF.